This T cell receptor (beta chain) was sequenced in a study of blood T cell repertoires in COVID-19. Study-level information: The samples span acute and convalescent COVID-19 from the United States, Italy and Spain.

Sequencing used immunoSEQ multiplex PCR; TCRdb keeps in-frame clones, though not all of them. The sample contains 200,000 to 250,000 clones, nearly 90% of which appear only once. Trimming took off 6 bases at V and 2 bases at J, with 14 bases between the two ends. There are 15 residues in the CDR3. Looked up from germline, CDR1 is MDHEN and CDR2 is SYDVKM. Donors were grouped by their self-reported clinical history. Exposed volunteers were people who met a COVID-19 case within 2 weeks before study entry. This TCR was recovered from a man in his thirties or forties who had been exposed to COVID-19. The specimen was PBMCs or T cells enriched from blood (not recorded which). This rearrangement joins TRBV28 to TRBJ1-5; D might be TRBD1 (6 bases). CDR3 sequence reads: CASSDTGFGNQPQHF. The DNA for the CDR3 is TGTGCCAGCAGCGATACAGGGTTTGGCAATCAGCCCCAGCATTTT.